The following is a T cell receptor beta chain sequence with its context. Its specificity is not known. The V segment lost 7 bases and the J segment 0 bases; nucleotides outside the gene matches: 12. This CDR3 is 19 amino acids long. Looked up from germline, CDR1 is SGHVS and CDR2 is FQNEAQ. Produced via immunoSEQ multiplex PCR; TCRdb's table is partial and in-frame only. The table includes 65,000 to 90,000 clones, about 90% detected once. This sample was included in a study of lymphopenia after photon versus proton radiotherapy. The study, taken as a whole, reports: Proton therapy kept repertoires fairly stable, unlike photons, which gained effector/memory cells. Larger post-nadir TCR diversity loss correlated inversely with survival in deceased patients. After the lymphocyte nadir, photon-treated repertoires showed oligoclonal expansion, especially of CD8+ Temra cells.

The rearrangement uses TRBV7-8 and TRBJ2-6; TRBD1 aligns across 10 bases. Material: peripheral blood, obtained from a patient treated with photon-based radiotherapy. The source is a woman aged 40 to 55 with cholangiocarcinoma. The CDR3 DNA is TGTGCCAGCAAGATCCGGGACAGGGGATATACCTCTGGGGCCAACGTCCTGACTTTC. Its protein product is CASKIRDRGYTSGANVLTF.